Listed here is a single TCR beta chain. The sample comes from a study of blood T cell repertoires in COVID-19. Study background: In each case, the material was cDNA or gDNA derived from T cells, B-cell-depleted T cells, or PBMCs.

Trimming at V came to 4 bases and at J to 2 bases, leaving 1 base not matched to a gene. The CDR3 extends over 13 amino acids. Germline assignment: CDR1 KGHSH and CDR2 LQKENI. Followed longitudinally, the Seattle patients had been enrolled during active infection. The authors' processing: Nucleated cell counts were estimated from reference gene primer amplification. The table came from immunoSEQ multiplex PCR; TCRdb's copy has only in-frame clones and leaves some out. V, J and clone size were drawn from that table, and D and trimming were deduced from the DNA. The sample consists of 150,000 to 200,000 clones, roughly 90% of them appearing once.

Material: peripheral blood. The receptor comes from a man aged 25-45 years with COVID-19, enrolled during active disease. The genes are TRBV18 and TRBJ2-5, with 7 bases aligning to TRBD1. Here the CDR3 reads CASSQQGQETQYF. CDR3 nucleotide sequence: TGTGCCAGCTCACAACAGGGGCAAGAGACCCAGTACTTC. Filled out from reference TRBV18 and TRBJ2-5, the complete variable domain reads NAGVMQNPRHLVRRRGQEARLRCSPMKGHSHVYWYRQLPEEGLKFMVYLQKENIIDESGMPKERFSAEFPKEGPSILRIQQVVRGDSAAYFCASSQQGQETQYFGPGTRLLVL.